This T cell receptor beta chain was profiled in a study of CD8+ T cells in alopecia areata. cDNA serving as the sequencing template came from extracted, reverse transcribed RNA. The repertoire was sequenced with immunoSEQ multiplex PCR; TCRdb's copy has only in-frame clones and lacks some. Of about 140,000 clones in the sample, roughly nine tenths were seen once. V shed 0 bases and J 5 bases; nucleotides not matched to a gene: 11. Germline V gene data show CDR1 as SGDLS and CDR2 as YYNGEE. This CDR3 region has 18 residues. Treatment here: oral pan-JAK inhibitor, 5-10 mg twice daily. This specimen consisted of CD8+ T cells sorted from blood, obtained at week 4, from a patient treated with tofacitinib. The TCR originated in a human donor with alopecia areata. V and J are TRBV9 and TRBJ2-3; TRBD2 agrees at 11 bases. The CDR3 region is CASSVGGSGGAIEDTQYF. The CDR3, as DNA: TGTGCCAGCAGCGTAGGTGGTAGCGGGGGGGCTATCGAAGATACGCAGTATTTT.